This T cell receptor (beta chain) was sequenced during a study of cytomegalovirus exposure and HLA in healthy donors. Regarding the study as a whole: As a later analysis showed, a missense DCLRE1C variant was linked to trimming of TCR beta V- and J-genes. Associated with cytomegalovirus, according to the listing, were 164 TCR beta chains.

Trimming removed 2 bases from V and 0 bases from J, with 10 bases in between. CDR1 SGDLS and CDR2 YYNGEE come from the germline V gene. The CDR3 covers 15 residues. The primer mix had 60 Vbeta and 13 Jbeta primers. Only in-frame clones appear in the TCRdb table, and some are missing; sequencing was by immunoSEQ multiplex PCR. The data contain 130,000 or so clones, about four fifths of them singletons. As regards this clone: What it binds is unknown. At the DNA level, this CDR3 is encoded by other sequences in the same sample as well.

Sequences were obtained from PBMCs. V usage is TRBV9 and J usage is TRBJ2-3; D is unclear. This clonotype was sampled from a man aged 25-45 years in good health and CMV-seronegative. CDR3 bases: TGTGCCAGCAGCGTCGCAGGATATAGCACAGATACGCAGTATTTT. Protein product: CASSVAGYSTDTQYF.